These 20 T cell receptor beta chains were sequenced from one sample in a study of Graves' ophthalmopathy and Graves' hyperthyroidism. RNA transcripts were the source from which TCR beta CDR3 regions were amplified. First-round RT-PCR employed HTBI primers, with a second-round multiplex PCR after it. TCRdb independently ran MiXCR on the multiplex PCR reads; one entry per CDR3 protein. The table lists more than 1,000,000 distinct CDR3 sequences, about 35% of them singletons. Material: peripheral blood or thyroid tissue (not recorded which). The receptors stem from an adult man with Graves' hyperthyroidism.

The chain joins TRBV20-1 to TRBJ1-1; D is possibly TRBD1 (5 bases). Germline V lookup: CDR1 DFQATT, CDR2 SNEGSKA (reference sequence). V was shortened by 6 bases and J by 6 bases, with 17 bases between the two germline ends. The CDR3 runs 13 residues. This chain's CDR3 is CSAIFREGSEAFF. The CDR3 DNA reads as TGCAGTGCGATCTTCCGGGAGGGGTCTGAAGCTTTCTTT.

About this clonotype itself: A junction end diverges from the germline sequence, so it may reflect a read error. V is TRBV9 and J is TRBJ2-2, with a possible D match to TRBD2 (6 bases). This CDR3 has 14 residues. CDR1 is SGDLS and CDR2 is YYNGEE in the germline V gene. The DNA for the CDR3 is TGTGCCAGCGGGGGACTTCTGAACACCGGGGAGCTGTCTTGG. Translated: CASGGLLNTGELSW.

V and J are TRBV7-8 and TRBJ1-6, with TRBD1 matching 8 bases. Losses at the gene ends were 0 bases for V and 5 bases for J; bases not matched to a gene: 3. The germline CDR1 and CDR2 sequences are SGHVS and FQNEAQ. The CDR3 covers 16 residues. The CDR3 DNA sequence: TGTGCCAGCAGCTTAGCGGGACAGGCGGATAATTCACCCCTCCACTTT. Protein sequence: CASSLAGQADNSPLHF.

V usage is TRBV11-2 and J usage is TRBJ1-4; unclear D gene. CDR1 is SGHAT and CDR2 is FQNNGV in the germline V gene. V lost 3 bases and J 3 bases, leaving 8 bases between the germline ends. CDR3 length: 14 amino acids. The CDR3 DNA sequence: TGTGCCAGCAGCTTGGGGATGTCTAATGAAAAACTGTTTTTT. This gives the protein CASSLGMSNEKLFF.

V usage is TRBV19 and J usage is TRBJ1-5; D remains ambiguous. Germline values: CDR1 LNHDA, CDR2 SQIVND (reference sequence). The CDR3 contains 15 residues. The germline V and J ends were trimmed by 6 bases and 0 bases, with 12 bases remaining between them. CDR3 sequence (DNA): TGTGCCAGTAGCACTTACGGGAGTAGCAATCAGCCCCAGCATTTT. Translation gives CASSTYGSSNQPQHF.

The rearrangement joins TRBV29-1 to TRBJ1-3; D remains unclear. The CDR3 totals 16 residues. The germline CDR1 and CDR2 sequences are SQVTM and ANQGSEA. Trimming took 0 bases from V and 0 from J, leaving 12 bases between them. The CDR3, as DNA: TGCAGCGTTGAAGATCGGGGTCAAAGCTCTGGAAACACCATATATTTT. It codes for CSVEDRGQSSGNTIYF. Drawing the rest from reference TRBV29-1 and TRBJ1-3, the complete variable domain is SAVISQKPSRDICQRGTSLTIQCQVDSQVTMMFWYRQQPGQSLTLIATANQGSEATYESGFVIDKFPISRPNLTFSTLTVSNMSPEDSSIYLCSVEDRGQSSGNTIYFGEGSWLTVV.

This clonotype was observed at least ten times. The gene calls are TRBV19 and TRBJ1-2; 7 nucleotides align to TRBD1. The junction had 18 bases not matched to a gene; V was cut back by 10 bases and J by 4 bases. CDR3 length equals 16 residues. Germline lookup yields CDR1 LNHDA and CDR2 SQIVND (reference sequence). The CDR3 spells CATTPRAKGGTYGYTF. The CDR3 DNA reads as TGTGCCACCACCCCCCGAGCTAAAGGGGGCACCTATGGCTACACCTTC.

This clonotype was counted ten times or more. CDR3 in DNA: TGCGCCAGCAGCCAAGACAAACTATCCTACGAGCAGTACTTC. Protein sequence: CASSQDKLSYEQYF. The rearrangement uses TRBV4-3 and TRBJ2-7; no clear D gene. Looked up from germline, CDR1 is LGHNA and CDR2 is YSLEER. The germline V and J ends were trimmed by 0 bases and 1 base, with 7 bases remaining between them. This CDR3 has 14 residues.

The chain employs TRBV6-6 and TRBJ1-2, with D uncertain. Deletions cut 9 bases from V and 5 bases from J, with 13 bases between. In germline, CDR1 is MNHNY, CDR2 SVGAGI (reference sequence). This CDR3 is 12 amino acids long. This CDR3 reads CASHEGLYGYTF. The CDR3 DNA sequence: TGTGCCAGTCATGAGGGCCTATATGGCTACACCTTC.

Many counts were recorded for this clonotype. This chain joins TRBV10-3 and TRBJ2-2; D remains unclear. V dropped 3 bases and J dropped 1 base, with 12 bases sitting between them. The germline CDR1 and CDR2 sequences are ENHRY and SYGVKD. CDR3 length: 16 residues. CDR3: CAISDSGVRNTGELFF. DNA for the CDR3: TGTGCCATCAGTGATTCAGGTGTCAGGAACACCGGGGAGCTGTTTTTT.

As regards this clonotype: A read error may produce the germline difference seen at one junction end. The chain recombines TRBV7-9 with TRBJ1-4; TRBD1 is a possible D gene (5 bases). The CDR3 spans 14 residues. CDR1 and CDR2 from the germline V gene are SEHNR and FQNEAQ (reference sequence). The CDR3 is CASSLSRALISPLF. For the CDR3, the DNA is TGTGCCAGCAGCTTAAGCAGGGCCCTCATCAGTCCGCTTTTT.

The V call is TRBV20-1, the J call TRBJ1-5; a weak D match, TRBD1 (6 bases). The V end lost 1 base, the J end lost 11 bases, and 12 bases lay between the germline ends. The CDR3 covers 12 residues. The V gene's germline CDR1 is DFQATT and CDR2 SNEGSKA (reference sequence). The CDR3 loop is CSARAGVETQHF. The DNA of the CDR3 is TGCAGTGCTAGAGCAGGGGTGGAGACCCAGCATTTT.

This clonotype was recorded many times. This rearrangement joins TRBV5-1 to TRBJ1-1; D perhaps matches TRBD1 (5 bases). This CDR3 region has 14 residues. CDR1 and CDR2 (germline): SGHRS, YFSETQ. Trimming removed 4 bases from V and 4 bases from J, with 14 bases in between. The CDR3 nucleotides are TGCGCCAGCAGCAAGAGTTCAGGGAGCACTGAAGCTTTCTTT. Protein sequence: CASSKSSGSTEAFF.

This clonotype was recorded a few times. This rearrangement joins TRBV9 to TRBJ2-3; unclear D gene. V lost 4 bases to trimming and J lost 8 bases, with 14 bases between them. Germline CDR1 reads SGDLS; CDR2 reads YYNGEE. The CDR3 length is 13 residues. The CDR3 reads CASSSTRQRTQYF. The CDR3 DNA reads as TGTGCCAGCAGCTCAACCCGTCAGCGTACGCAGTATTTT.

The J gene is TRBJ2-2, the V gene TRBV2, with 15 bases aligning to TRBD2. With V trimmed by 8 bases and J by 8 bases, 6 bases remained unmatched. CDR3 length: 15 amino acids. Germline V gene data show CDR1 as SNHLY and CDR2 as FYNNEI. The CDR3 loop reads CASGLAGGPTGELFF. DNA for the CDR3: TGTGCCAGCGGACTAGCGGGAGGGCCAACAGGGGAGCTGTTTTTT.

The V gene is TRBV20-1, the J gene TRBJ2-2; tentative D call: TRBD1 (5 bases). CDR1 DFQATT and CDR2 SNEGSKA come from the germline V gene (reference sequence). There are 13 residues in the CDR3. The V end was cut by 3 bases, the J end by 3 bases, with 8 bases between. DNA for the CDR3: TGCAGTGCTAGGGGGCGCTACACCGGGGAGCTGTTTTTT. Protein product: CSARGRYTGELFF.

This clonotype came up many times. The chain has TRBV10-3 and TRBJ2-5; TRBD1 matches 7 bases. The CDR3 is 15 residues long. CDR1 ENHRY and CDR2 SYGVKD come from the germline V gene. With 0 bases clipped from V and 1 base from J, the junction kept 2 bases outside the gene matches. Written as DNA, the CDR3 is TGTGCCATCAGTGAGTCGGGACAGCGCCAAGAGACCCAGTACTTC. It codes for CAISESGQRQETQYF.

In its sample, this clonotype was seen many times. At one end the junction does not follow the germline gene, possibly because of a read error. The genes are TRBV10-3 and TRBJ2-7; tentatively, D is TRBD1 (6 bases). Germline CDR1 and CDR2: ENHRY and SYGVKD. The CDR3 spans 13 residues. Here the CDR3 reads CASSYEGAYEQYF. The CDR3 DNA reads TGTGCCAGCAGTTACGAGGGGGCCTACGAGCAGTACTTC.

This clonotype occurred many times. The genes are TRBV12-3 or TRBV12-4 and TRBJ1-6; D remains ambiguous. CDR3 size: 14 residues. V lost 2 bases and J lost 8, with 10 bases in between. CDR3: CASSLIGWDSPLHF. DNA of the CDR3: TGTGCCAGCAGTTTAATTGGGTGGGATTCACCCCTCCACTTT.

The chain is built from TRBV20-1 and TRBJ1-2, with unresolved D. From germline, CDR1 is DFQATT and CDR2 SNEGSKA (reference sequence). CDR3 size: 12 residues. V was pared by 5 bases and J by 5 bases, with 12 bases between. The CDR3 reads CSARPNQYGYTF. In DNA form, the CDR3 reads TGCAGTGCTCGACCCAACCAATATGGCTACACCTTC.